Each of the 7 T cell receptor beta chains below was sequenced from the same sample in a study of blood T cell repertoires in COVID-19. Using immunoSEQ multiplex PCR, the repertoire was profiled, and TCRdb retains in-frame clones only, with some absent. The sample lists approximately 120,000 clones, approximately 82% occurring once. What was sequenced was peripheral blood. Receptors were obtained from a woman of 80 years or more with active or convalescent COVID-19.

The chain joins TRBV5-6 to TRBJ1-5, with TRBD1 as a possible D gene (6 bases). The V gene lost 2 bases and the J gene lost 0 bases, with 12 bases spanning the gap. The germline V gene encodes CDR1 SGHDT and CDR2 YYEEEE. This CDR3 is 16 amino acids long. This CDR3 reads CASSLTGIYSNQPQHF. The CDR3 coding sequence is TGTGCCAGCAGCTTAACAGGGATATATAGCAATCAGCCCCAGCATTTT.

The chain carries TRBV24-1 and TRBJ2-1; 16 bases fit TRBD2. V shed 3 bases, J shed 9 bases, and the junction held 10 bases outside the gene matches. Germline assignment: CDR1 KGHDR and CDR2 SFDVKD. CDR3 length: 18 amino acids. CDR3: CATSDPSGTSGRGIEQFF. CDR3 nucleotide sequence: TGTGCCACCAGTGATCCATCGGGGACTAGCGGGAGGGGGATTGAGCAGTTCTTC.

V and J are TRBV10-1 and TRBJ2-3, with 8 bases lining up with TRBD1. CDR1 and CDR2 from the germline V gene are WNHNN and SYGVQD (reference sequence). This CDR3 comprises 15 residues. V shed 4 bases, J shed 2 bases, and the junction held 5 bases outside the gene matches. The CDR3 DNA reads as TGCGCCAGCAGTGGGGGGCAGGGGGCCACAGATACGCAGTATTTT. It translates to CASSGGQGATDTQYF.

The genes are TRBV10-3 and TRBJ1-2; 9 positions agree with TRBD1. The germline gives CDR1 ENHRY, CDR2 SYGVKD. Unmatched junction bases numbered 8, after V lost 6 bases and J lost 6 bases. CDR3 length: 14 residues. The CDR3, as DNA: TGTGCCATCAGGGGGGGACAGGGTAAAGATGGCTACACCTTC. As protein: CAIRGGQGKDGYTF.

This CDR3 reads CASTPGGGDTQYF. The CDR3 region has the DNA TGTGCCAGCACCCCGGGAGGGGGAGATACGCAGTATTTT. The chain joins TRBV9 to TRBJ2-3; 8 nucleotides align to TRBD2. The CDR3 has 13 residues. The V segment lost 6 bases and the J segment 5 bases; nucleotides outside the gene matches: 5. Germline V CDR1 and CDR2: SGDLS, YYNGEE.

The gene calls are TRBV5-1 and TRBJ2-7; 9 nucleotides agree with TRBD1. After removal of 4 bases from V and 7 bases from J, the junction contained 12 bases not matched to a gene. Per germline, CDR1 SGHRS and CDR2 YFSETQ. The CDR3 has 15 residues. The CDR3 loop is CASSGQTGGTREQYF. As DNA, the CDR3 is TGCGCCAGCAGCGGGCAGACAGGGGGTACGAGAGAGCAGTACTTC.

The chain couples TRBV4-2 to TRBJ1-2, with TRBD1 matching over 9 bases. Unmatched junction bases numbered 12, after V lost 0 bases and J lost 7 bases. Germline CDR1 LGHNA, CDR2 YNFKEQ. There are 17 residues in the CDR3. CDR3 DNA sequence: TGTGCCAGCAGCCAAGAAGGAAGGGGGGACAGGGCCGGTGGCTACACCTTC. Amino acids: CASSQEGRGDRAGGYTF.